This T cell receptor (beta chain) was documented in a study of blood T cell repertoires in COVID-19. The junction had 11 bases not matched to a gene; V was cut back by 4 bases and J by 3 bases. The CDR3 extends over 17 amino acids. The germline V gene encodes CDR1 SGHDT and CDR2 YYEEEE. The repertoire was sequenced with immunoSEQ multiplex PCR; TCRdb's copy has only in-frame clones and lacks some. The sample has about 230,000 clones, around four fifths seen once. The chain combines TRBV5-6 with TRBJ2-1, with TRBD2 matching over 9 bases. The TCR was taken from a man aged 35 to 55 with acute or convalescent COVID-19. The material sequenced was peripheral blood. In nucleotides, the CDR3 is TGTGCCAGCAGCCAGGGCTCGGCGGGAGGGCGCTACAATGAGCAGTTCTTC. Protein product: CASSQGSAGGRYNEQFF.